This T cell receptor beta chain was profiled in a study of blood T cell repertoires in COVID-19. As for the study in general: PBMCs, B-cell-depleted T cells, or T cells were the source of the cDNA or gDNA that made up the material.

TCRdb's copy holds only in-frame clones and misses some; the assay was immunoSEQ multiplex PCR. The sample has more than 60,000 clones, more than 75% seen once. The CDR3 extends over 16 amino acids. With V trimmed by 5 bases and J by 4 bases, 7 bases remained unmatched. Germline V CDR1 and CDR2: SEHNR, FQNEAQ (reference sequence). The age range of participants was 18 to 89 years, with residence in some 25 US areas. All recovered Cohort 3 donors got two negative PCRs, got clearance, or saw symptom resolution. Sequencing was performed on PBMCs or T cells enriched from blood (not recorded which). This TCR came from a middle-aged woman who had recovered from COVID-19. The chain has TRBV7-9 and TRBJ2-5, with 13 bases that match TRBD2. The CDR3 sequence is CASSPTSGGAGETQYF. The CDR3 bases are TGTGCCAGCAGCCCTACTAGCGGGGGGGCAGGAGAGACCCAGTACTTC.